Listed below are T cell receptor beta chains from one sample, sequenced in a study of shared clonotypes between healthy human individuals. Some clones are missing from TCRdb's copy, which holds only in-frame ones; the method was immunoSEQ multiplex PCR. In the table there are 2.3 million or so clones, about 92% of which are singletons. Sample: naive CD4+ T cells from PBMCs. These receptors were collected from a man younger than 35 in good health. Some clones in this sample may be carry-over from other donors' samples. The CDR3 runs from the conserved cysteine through the conserved F or W. The D gene is left open where the match is weak. Clone sizes are given selectively: once, few, many, or a class where the clone is expanded.

j_call: TRBJ1-2; v_call: TRBV19; clone_size: few; d_call: -; cdr3_nt: TGTGCCAGTAGTATAGATCTTAGGACGGCTAACCGCTACACCTTC; cdr3_aa: CASSIDLRTANRYTF
j_call: TRBJ2-7; v_call: TRBV11-2; clone_size: -; d_call: TRBD1; cdr3_nt: TGTGCCAGCAGCTTAGAGGGACAGGGAATCTACGAGCAGTACTTC; cdr3_aa: CASSLEGQGIYEQYF
j_call: TRBJ2-7; v_call: TRBV28; clone_size: -; d_call: TRBD2; cdr3_nt: TGTGCCAGCCGGTCTAGCGGGAGGGCCTACGAGCAGTACTTC; cdr3_aa: CASRSSGRAYEQYF
j_call: TRBJ2-1; v_call: TRBV5-1; clone_size: -; d_call: TRBD2; cdr3_nt: TGCGCCAGCAGCTGGACTAGCGGGACTACGGGGGGTGAGCAGTTCTTC; cdr3_aa: CASSWTSGTTGGEQFF
j_call: TRBJ2-2; v_call: TRBV27; clone_size: -; d_call: -; cdr3_nt: TGTGCCAGCAGTACCCGGGACGGATACACCGGGGAGCTGTTTTTT; cdr3_aa: CASSTRDGYTGELFF
j_call: TRBJ1-2; v_call: TRBV19; clone_size: few; d_call: -; cdr3_nt: TGTGCCAGTAGTAGCACCGTGGTCCCACATCACTATGGCTACACCTTC; cdr3_aa: CASSSTVVPHHYGYTF
j_call: TRBJ1-1; v_call: TRBV6-4; clone_size: -; d_call: TRBD1; cdr3_nt: TGTGCCAGCAGAGTATCACAGGGGGACACTGAAGCTTTCTTT; cdr3_aa: CASRVSQGDTEAFF
j_call: TRBJ1-1; v_call: TRBV6-1; clone_size: -; d_call: -; cdr3_nt: TGTGCCAGCATAGTTGGTGGGGACGCTGAAGCTTTCTTT; cdr3_aa: CASIVGGDAEAFF
j_call: TRBJ2-5; v_call: TRBV14; clone_size: once; d_call: TRBD2; cdr3_nt: TGTGCCAGCAGCCAAGTTAGACTAGCCGAGACCCAGTACTTC; cdr3_aa: CASSQVRLAETQYF
j_call: TRBJ1-2; v_call: TRBV18; clone_size: -; d_call: -; cdr3_nt: TGTGCCAGCTCACCGGGTGGAGACACCTTCCCCTACACCTTC; cdr3_aa: CASSPGGDTFPYTF